The source of this T cell receptor beta chain is a study of blood T cell repertoires in COVID-19. At the level of the study: Some COVID-19 samples were acute and others convalescent; all came from the United States, Italy and Spain. Nucleic acid was either cDNA or gDNA, and it came from T cells, B-cell-depleted T cells, or PBMCs.

Study processing details: Nucleated cell counts were estimated from reference gene primer amplification. Repertoires were generated with immunoSEQ multiplex PCR, while TCRdb's copy carries only in-frame clones and drops some. V and J calls plus clone size are reproduced from that table; the DNA served to infer D and trimming. The sample has hundreds of thousands of clones, approximately 86% seen once. The CDR3 contains 16 residues. Germline V gene sequence: CDR1 SNHLY, CDR2 FYNNEI. Trimming stripped 0 bases from V and 0 bases from J, with 12 bases between. The chain is built from TRBV2 and TRBJ2-7; possibly TRBD1 for D (6 bases). This clonotype was obtained from a man in his late teens or twenties with active or convalescent COVID-19. Sequencing input: peripheral blood. Here the CDR3 reads CASSEAGTGNSYEQYF. The DNA for the CDR3 is TGTGCCAGCAGTGAAGCTGGCACAGGGAACTCCTACGAGCAGTACTTC. Based on the CDR3 plus reference TRBV2 and TRBJ2-7, the full variable domain is EPEVTQTPSHQVTQMGQEVILRCVPISNHLYFYWYRQILGQKVEFLVSFYNNEISEKSEIFDDQFSVERPDGSNFTLKIRSTKLEDSAMYFCASSEAGTGNSYEQYFGPGTRLTVT.